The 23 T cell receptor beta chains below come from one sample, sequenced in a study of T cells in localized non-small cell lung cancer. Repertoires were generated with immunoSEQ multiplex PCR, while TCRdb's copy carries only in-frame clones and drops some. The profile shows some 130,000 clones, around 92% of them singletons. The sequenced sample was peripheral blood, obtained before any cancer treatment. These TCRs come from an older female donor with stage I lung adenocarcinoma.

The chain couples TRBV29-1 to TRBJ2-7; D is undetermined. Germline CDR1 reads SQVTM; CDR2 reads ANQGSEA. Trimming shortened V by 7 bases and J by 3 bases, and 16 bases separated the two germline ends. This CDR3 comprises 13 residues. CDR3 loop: CSAAQLGGYEQYF. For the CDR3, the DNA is TGCAGCGCCGCCCAGTTAGGCGGCTACGAGCAGTACTTC.

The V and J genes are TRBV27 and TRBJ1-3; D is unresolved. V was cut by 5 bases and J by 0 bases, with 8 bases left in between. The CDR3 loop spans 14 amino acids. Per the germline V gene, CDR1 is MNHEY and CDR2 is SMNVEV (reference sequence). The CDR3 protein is CASSPRFSGNTIYF. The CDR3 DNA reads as TGTGCCAGCAGTCCGCGTTTCTCTGGAAACACCATATATTTT.

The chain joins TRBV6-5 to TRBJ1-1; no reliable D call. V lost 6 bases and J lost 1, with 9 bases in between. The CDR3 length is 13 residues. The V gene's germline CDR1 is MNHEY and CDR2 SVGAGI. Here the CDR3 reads CASRSERNTEAFF. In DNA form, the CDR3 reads TGTGCCAGCAGATCCGAAAGGAACACTGAAGCTTTCTTT.

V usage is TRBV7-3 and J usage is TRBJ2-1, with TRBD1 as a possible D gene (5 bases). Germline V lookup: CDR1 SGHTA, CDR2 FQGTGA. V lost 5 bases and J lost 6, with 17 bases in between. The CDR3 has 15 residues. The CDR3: CASSPDIMSTNEQFF. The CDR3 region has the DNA TGTGCCAGCAGCCCGGACATAATGAGCACCAATGAGCAGTTCTTC. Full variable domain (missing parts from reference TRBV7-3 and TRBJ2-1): GAGVSQTPSNKVTEKGKYVELRCDPISGHTALYWYRQSLGQGPEFLIYFQGTGAADDSGLPNDRFFAVRPEGSVSTLKIQRTERGDSAVYLCASSPDIMSTNEQFFGPGTRLTVL.

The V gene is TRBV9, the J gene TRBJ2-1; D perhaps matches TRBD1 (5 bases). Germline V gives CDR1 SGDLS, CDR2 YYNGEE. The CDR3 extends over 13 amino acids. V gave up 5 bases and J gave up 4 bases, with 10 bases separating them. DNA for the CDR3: TGTGCCAGCAGGACAGACGAGTACAATGAGCAGTTCTTC. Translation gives CASRTDEYNEQFF.

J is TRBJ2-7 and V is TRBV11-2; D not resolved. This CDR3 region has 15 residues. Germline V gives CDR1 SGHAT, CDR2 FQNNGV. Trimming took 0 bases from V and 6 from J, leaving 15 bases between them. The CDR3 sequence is CASSLEEWPTFEQYF. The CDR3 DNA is TGTGCCAGCAGCTTAGAGGAGTGGCCCACCTTCGAGCAGTACTTC. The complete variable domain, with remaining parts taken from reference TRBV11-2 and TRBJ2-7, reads EAGVAQSPRYKIIEKRQSVAFWCNPISGHATLYWYQQILGQGPKLLIQFQNNGVVDDSQLPKDRFSAERLKGVDSTLKIQPAKLEDSAVYLCASSLEEWPTFEQYFGPGTRLTVT.

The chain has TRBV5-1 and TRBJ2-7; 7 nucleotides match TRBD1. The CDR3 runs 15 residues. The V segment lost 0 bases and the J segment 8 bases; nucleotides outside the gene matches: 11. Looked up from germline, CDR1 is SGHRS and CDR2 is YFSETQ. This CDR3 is CASSLDTGTAYQQYF. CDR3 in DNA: TGCGCCAGCAGCTTGGACACCGGGACAGCTTACCAGCAGTACTTC.

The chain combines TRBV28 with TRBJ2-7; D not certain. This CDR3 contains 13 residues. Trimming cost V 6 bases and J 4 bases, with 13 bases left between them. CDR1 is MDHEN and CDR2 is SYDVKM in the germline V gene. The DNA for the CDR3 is TGTGCCAGCAGATCGCCCGCGAGGTACGAGCAGTACTTC. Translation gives CASRSPARYEQYF.

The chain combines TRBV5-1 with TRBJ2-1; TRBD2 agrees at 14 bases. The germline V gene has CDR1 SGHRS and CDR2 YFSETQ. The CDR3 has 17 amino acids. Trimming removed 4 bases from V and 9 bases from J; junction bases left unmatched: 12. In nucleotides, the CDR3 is TGCGCCAGCAGCCCCGGGACTAGCGGGAGAGGATTTGGTGAGCAGTTCTTC. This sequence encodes CASSPGTSGRGFGEQFF.

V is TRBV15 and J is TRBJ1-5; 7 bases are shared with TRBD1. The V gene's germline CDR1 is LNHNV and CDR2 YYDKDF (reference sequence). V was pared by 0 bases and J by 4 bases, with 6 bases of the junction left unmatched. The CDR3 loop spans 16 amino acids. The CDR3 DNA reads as TGTGCCACCAGCAGAGATAGGCAGGGGGTAAATCAGCCCCAGCATTTT. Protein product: CATSRDRQGVNQPQHF.

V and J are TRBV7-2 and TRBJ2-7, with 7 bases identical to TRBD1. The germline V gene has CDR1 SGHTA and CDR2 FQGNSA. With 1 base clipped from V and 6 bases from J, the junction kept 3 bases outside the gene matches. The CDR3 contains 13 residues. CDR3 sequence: CASSLGRGREQYF. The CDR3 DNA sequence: TGTGCCAGCAGCTTAGGTAGGGGGCGCGAGCAGTACTTC.

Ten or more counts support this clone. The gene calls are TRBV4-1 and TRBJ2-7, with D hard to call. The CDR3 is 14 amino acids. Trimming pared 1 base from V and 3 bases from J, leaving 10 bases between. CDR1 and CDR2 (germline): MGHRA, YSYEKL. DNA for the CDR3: TGCGCCAGCAGCCAAGTTCTGGGTTTCTACGAGCAGTACTTC. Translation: CASSQVLGFYEQYF.

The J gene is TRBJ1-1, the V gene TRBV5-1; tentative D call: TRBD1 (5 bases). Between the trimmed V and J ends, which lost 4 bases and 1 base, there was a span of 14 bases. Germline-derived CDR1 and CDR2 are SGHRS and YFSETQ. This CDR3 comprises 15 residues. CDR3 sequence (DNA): TGCGCCAGCAGCGCCGCAGGGTCGGGGAACACTGAAGCTTTCTTT. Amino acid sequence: CASSAAGSGNTEAFF.

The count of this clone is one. The CDR3, as DNA: TGCGCCAGCGGGGAAGAGAACACTGAAGCTTTCTTT. Translated, it gives CASGEENTEAFF. The chain joins TRBV5-1 to TRBJ1-1; D remains ambiguous. From germline, CDR1 is SGHRS and CDR2 YFSETQ. V lost 7 bases, J lost 1 base, and 8 bases lay in between. The CDR3 totals 12 residues.

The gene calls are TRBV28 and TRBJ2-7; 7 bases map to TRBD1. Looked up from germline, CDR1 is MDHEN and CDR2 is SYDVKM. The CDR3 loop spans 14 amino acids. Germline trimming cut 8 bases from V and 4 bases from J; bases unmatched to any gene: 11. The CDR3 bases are TGTGCCAGCCAACTGGGACAGCACAAGTACGAGCAGTACTTC. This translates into CASQLGQHKYEQYF.

The CDR3 DNA sequence: TGTGCCAGCTCACCACCGGCGGCTGGCTACACCTTC. Amino acids: CASSPPAAGYTF. The rearrangement joins TRBV18 to TRBJ1-2; no clear D. Trimming pared 0 bases from V and 7 bases from J, leaving 6 bases between. The CDR3 is made up of 12 amino acids. In germline, CDR1 is KGHSH, CDR2 LQKENI.

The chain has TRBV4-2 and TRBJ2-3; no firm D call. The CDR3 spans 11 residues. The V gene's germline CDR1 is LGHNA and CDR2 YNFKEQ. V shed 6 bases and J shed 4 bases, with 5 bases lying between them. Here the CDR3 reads CASSGADTQYF. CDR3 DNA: TGTGCCAGCAGTGGGGCAGATACGCAGTATTTT.

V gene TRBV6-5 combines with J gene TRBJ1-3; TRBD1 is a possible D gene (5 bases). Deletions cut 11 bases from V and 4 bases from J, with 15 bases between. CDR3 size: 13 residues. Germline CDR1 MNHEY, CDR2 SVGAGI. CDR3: CAAQSGTGNTIYF. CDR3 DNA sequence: TGTGCCGCCCAGTCGGGGACGGGAAACACCATATATTTT.

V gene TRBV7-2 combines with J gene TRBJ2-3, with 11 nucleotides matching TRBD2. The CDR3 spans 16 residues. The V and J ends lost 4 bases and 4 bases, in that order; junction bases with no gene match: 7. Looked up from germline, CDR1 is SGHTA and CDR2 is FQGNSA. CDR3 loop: CASSYLAGGGSDTQYF. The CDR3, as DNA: TGTGCCAGCAGCTACCTAGCGGGAGGTGGGTCAGATACGCAGTATTTT.

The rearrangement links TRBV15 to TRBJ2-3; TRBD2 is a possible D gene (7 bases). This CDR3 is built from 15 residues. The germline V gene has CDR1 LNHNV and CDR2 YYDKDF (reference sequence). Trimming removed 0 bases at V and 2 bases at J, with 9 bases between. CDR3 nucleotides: TGTGCCACCAGCAGAGACGCGGGGGCCACAGATACGCAGTATTTT. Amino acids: CATSRDAGATDTQYF.

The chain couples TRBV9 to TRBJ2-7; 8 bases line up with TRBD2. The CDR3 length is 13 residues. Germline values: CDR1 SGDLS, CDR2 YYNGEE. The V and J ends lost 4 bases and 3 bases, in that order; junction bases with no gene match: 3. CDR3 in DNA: TGTGCCAGCAGCAAAGCGGGAGTCTACGAGCAGTACTTC. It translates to CASSKAGVYEQYF.

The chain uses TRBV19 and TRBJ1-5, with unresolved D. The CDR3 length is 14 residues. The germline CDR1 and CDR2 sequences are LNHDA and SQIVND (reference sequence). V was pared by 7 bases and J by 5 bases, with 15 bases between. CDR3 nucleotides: TGTGCCAGTACCTATAAGTGGGTAGATCAGCCCCAGCATTTT. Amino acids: CASTYKWVDQPQHF.

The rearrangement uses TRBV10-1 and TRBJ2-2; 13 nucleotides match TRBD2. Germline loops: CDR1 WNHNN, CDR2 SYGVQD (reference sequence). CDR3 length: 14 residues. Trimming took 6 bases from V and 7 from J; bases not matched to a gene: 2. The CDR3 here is CASSTSGRVGELFF. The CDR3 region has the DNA TGCGCCAGCAGCACTAGCGGGAGGGTCGGGGAGCTGTTTTTT.